This T cell receptor beta chain was found in a study of cytomegalovirus exposure and HLA in healthy donors (dated by TCRdb to about 2017). As for the study more broadly: An earlier analysis of approximately 590 of the donors reported approximately 300 Gb of sequence data and 100 million to 140 million unique TCR beta sequences from 150 million to 200 million T cells. An early release that covered about 600 HLA-typed donors contained approximately 300 gigabases of sequencing data and around 80 million unique TCR sequences. Among the roughly 400 genotyped donors, under 90% belonged to the genetic ancestry cluster associated with self-reported Caucasian donors. The study aimed to test whether signatures of past pathogen exposure could be identified by cataloging public T cell receptors. Using immunosequencing, the study profiled T cell repertoires from about 620 subjects and related those repertoires to cytomegalovirus serostatus. Besides the first cohort of approximately 670 subjects, a separate validation cohort made up of 90 to 150 different subjects was used. The study combined high-throughput TCR immunosequencing, statistical association of individual TCRs with disease status, and machine learning to predict cytomegalovirus infection status. A later analysis re-examined previously published TCR beta repertoires from 610 or so donors and added high-resolution HLA genotyping to investigate patterns of TCR occurrence. Rather than drawing on any new phenotypic data, the later analysis identified candidate immune exposures from TCR beta sequences and the way those sequences occurred across donors. An earlier analysis of 587 of the donors used high-throughput TCR beta sequencing to judge whether each TCR beta V gene segment behaved as functional or pseudogenic. Donor age, sex, ethnicity and CMV serostatus were collected together with the repertoire data. Genome-wide SNP genotypes for about three fifths of the roughly 670 donors were used in a later genetic analysis, which treated that subset as a discovery cohort. All discovery cohort repertoires had been generated using a single sequencing platform. Class I and class II HLA loci were covered by the typing at four-digit resolution. Typing coverage differed by locus: A, B, C, DRB1 and DQB1 were typed in roughly 620-630 donors, DQA1 in 500 to 550, DPA1 in over 600, and DPB1 in just under 490. Because of strong linkage in the cohort, a handful of DR-DQ haplotypes were treated as single units for association and clustering. Among about 400 genotyped donors of the cohort, an average of about 220,000 unique TCR beta nucleotide sequences was sequenced per donor, of which 15% to 20% were non-productive. The paper's findings and limits, for the study overall: In this cohort, only TCR beta chains were sequenced, and detectable features were limited by the absence of alpha or paired-chain data. Several of the top co-occurrence clusters appeared to be linked to parvovirus B19, influenza, CMV and Epstein-Barr virus, according to a later analysis. When HLA alleles, especially DR and DQ, strongly co-occurred, TCR associations were difficult to assign to individual alleles. Most TCR sequences were observed very rarely across donors, whereas some public TCRs were present in many individuals. A further reported finding was that TCR beta sequences accurately predicted the HLA-A and HLA-B alleles for most subjects in the first cohort. Specific HLA alleles were associated with roughly 16,000 TCR beta sequences at a false discovery rate of 0.05 in a later analysis. A total of 150 to 200 TCR beta chains were listed by the study as associated with cytomegalovirus. A few of the identified cytomegalovirus-associated TCR beta chains were confirmed in vitro to be specific for cytomegalovirus antigens. Because counts were too low, roughly 18 rarely observed V segments, including chromosome 9 orphons, were left out of the earlier analysis of roughly 600 of the donors. A later analysis found that HLA-associated TCR beta chains were more clonally expanded and had lower generation probabilities than equally common non-associated chains. Broadly in line with IMGT annotations, most TCR beta V segments showed up in productive rearrangements about 87% or about 30% of the time in an earlier analysis of several hundred of the donors. The classifier was reported to diagnose cytomegalovirus status with high specificity and sensitivity in both the original cohort and the validation cohort. A group of highly shared sequence variants was considered likely to be a technical artifact of the sequencing pipeline. According to a later analysis, most CMV-associated TCR beta chains appeared to be HLA-restricted, and the HLA associations seemed to be driven largely by CMV exposure. Compared with the 666-donor mean, donors in an Asian-associated ancestry cluster had fewer N-insertions in productive TCRs, according to a later genetic analysis. Roughly uniform sequencing depth across donors was assumed in presence/absence analyses, although this assumption may not hold. Immune exposure information for the cohort was limited to CMV serostatus. A later analysis found that TCR association rates varied across HLA loci, with DRB1 alleles showing the most associated TCRs and HLA-C alleles the fewest. Some IMGT-functional V segments, including TRBV6-2 and TRBV6-3, could not be told apart with the 87-base-pair reads, so those segments were excluded. Correlated functional status among segregating V segments might be attributable to linkage disequilibrium, but an unknown experimental factor could not be ruled out. An association between a missense DCLRE1C variant and V-gene and J-gene trimming of TCR beta chains was found in a later genetic analysis and replicated in an independent cohort. According to the authors, the approach could potentially be generalized to other disease states and immunological phenotypes. HLA typing was unavailable for some donors at each locus, so association tests used only the typed subset.

Library construction relied on the immunoSEQ multiplex PCR assay. For the multiplex PCR, a mixture combining 60 forward primers for TCR Vbeta segments and 13 reverse primers for TCR Jbeta segments was used. Amplification of the CDR3 region of rearranged TCR beta genes was performed with a multiplex PCR assay on genomic DNA. On the Illumina HiSeq System, the amplified TCR beta libraries were sequenced as 87-base-pair reads. In the source study's methods: In a later analysis, roughly 80 million unique TCR beta chains were counted across the approximately 620 repertoires, and about 9.9 million of these chains were shared by at least two donors. Raw reads were error-corrected and collapsed into unique sequences with a nearest-neighbor algorithm that merged closely related sequences to remove PCR and sequencing errors. V, D and J gene segments were assigned by aligning CDR3 sequences to IMGT reference sequences. For a sequence to be retained, a match of at least six nucleotides to both a V gene segment and a J gene segment was required. Rearrangements were classified as productive when the CDR3 lacked stop codons and remained in frame with V and J, and all other rearrangements were classified as non-productive. CDR3 was defined according to IMGT convention as the region running from the second conserved V-encoded cysteine to the conserved J-encoded phenylalanine. The earlier analysis of approximately 590 of the donors excluded any sequence lacking an unambiguous match to a single V gene segment. In an earlier analysis of several hundred of the donors, a V segment was called functional when productive rearrangements were above 56.7%, and segregating when the standard deviation between donors exceeded 5%. A statistical classification framework was built to diagnose cytomegalovirus status from the catalog of TCR beta chain sequences. V and J gene assignment, in a later analysis, came from comparing TCR nucleotide sequences with IMGT/GENE-DB human TR gene sequences. In a later analysis, CDR3 sequences and most-parsimonious VDJ recombination scenarios were assigned using the TCRdist pipeline. A later analysis defined each TCR beta chain by its CDR3 amino acid sequence plus V-gene family, and excluded reads lacking a unique V-gene family. To address suspected cross-contamination and a sequencing artifact, a later analysis removed 550 to 750 highly shared, low-generation-probability nucleotide sequences. In a later analysis, a clonal expansion index was calculated for each public chain from normalized within-repertoire ranks of inferred template counts. Generation probabilities in a later analysis came from a VDJ recombination model fitted to out-of-frame rearrangements, and those results were checked against IGoR. A later analysis scored TCR-TCR, TCR-HLA and TCR-CMV co-occurrence with hypergeometric tests, applying a repertoire-size bias correction to TCR pairs. In a later analysis, false discovery rates were estimated by permuting HLA or CMV assignments 20 times. In a later analysis, co-occurring TCRs were grouped using DBSCAN, and TCRdist sequence similarity was added for clustering within HLA-allele-positive subsets. For co-occurrence clustering, repertoires with fewer than 30,000 or more than 120,000 public chains were excluded, along with five repertoires with anomalous nucleotide sharing. TCRdb provides this immuneACCESS table in a form limited to in-frame rearrangements. Some clones are lacking; in checked studies, under half of them reflect an unresolved V gene, and why the rest are absent is not known. V, J and clone size reflect that table, while D and trimming were determined from the DNA. For this sample the table gives some 130,000 clones, of which 64% were detected only once. Together, the top ten hold 2% to 2.5% of the sample.

Looking up the germline V gene yields CDR1 MNHEY and CDR2 SVGAGI. The CDR3 spans 16 residues, from the cysteine through the phenylalanine. The DNA shown is the 48-base CDR3, in frame from base 1. V loses 4 bases, J loses 11 bases, and the germline ends lie 21 bases apart. In the case of this clone: The antigen this receptor binds is unknown. Base qualities were left out, and no much larger clone turns up one base away.

The cohort consisted of 666 healthy bone marrow donors. At the time of sampling, every cohort member was nominally healthy, though immune exposures that went unrecorded were likely present. The donor was CMV seronegative and belonged to the group of 352 seronegative cohort members. A peripheral blood sample was provided by each donor, and peripheral blood mononuclear cells were used for TCR beta sequencing. Genomic DNA extraction from the blood cell samples was performed with the Qiagen DNeasy Blood Extraction Kit. The chain is made from TRBV6-5 and TRBJ1-6, with the D gene not confidently named. Source material: PBMCs. This TCR was recovered from a woman aged 40 to 50 in good health and CMV-seronegative. In nucleotide form, the sequence is TGTGCCAGCAGTTTTGACCGGGCCGTAAAGCGGGCACCCCTCCACTTT. The translation is CASSFDRAVKRAPLHF.